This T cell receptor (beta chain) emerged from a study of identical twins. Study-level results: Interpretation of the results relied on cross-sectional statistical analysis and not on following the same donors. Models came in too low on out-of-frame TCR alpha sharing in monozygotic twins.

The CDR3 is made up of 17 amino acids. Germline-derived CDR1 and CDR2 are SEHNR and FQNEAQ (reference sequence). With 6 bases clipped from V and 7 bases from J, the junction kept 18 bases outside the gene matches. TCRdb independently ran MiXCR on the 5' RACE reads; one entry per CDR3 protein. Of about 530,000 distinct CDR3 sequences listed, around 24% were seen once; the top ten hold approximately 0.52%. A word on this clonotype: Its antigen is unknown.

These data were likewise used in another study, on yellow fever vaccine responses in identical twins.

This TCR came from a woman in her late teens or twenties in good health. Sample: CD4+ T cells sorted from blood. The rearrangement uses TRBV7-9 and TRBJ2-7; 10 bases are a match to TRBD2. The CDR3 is CASSLGRTSGFIKEQYF. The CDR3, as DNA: TGTGCCAGCAGTCTTGGCCGGACTAGCGGATTTATTAAGGAGCAGTACTTC.